The present entry profiles one T cell receptor beta chain with its context. This clone was seen once. The clone's antigen remains unknown. The sample holds no much larger clone one base away, and base qualities are not on file. The method behind the library was the immunoSEQ multiplex PCR assay. TCRdb carries this immuneACCESS record with in-frame sequences only. Its versions omit some clonotypes, under half of them owing to an unresolved V gene in the studies checked, with the rest unexplained. The sample data list almost 65,000 clones, and approximately 90% of these were observed just once. 2.3% of the sample rests with the top ten. At the junction V is shortened by 0 bases and J by 6 bases, with 8 bases in between. CDR1 and CDR2, per the germline V gene (reference sequence), are LNHDA and SQIVND. Spanning cysteine to phenylalanine, the CDR3 consists of 13 amino acids. Kept here is only the CDR3 DNA, which spans 39 bases and is read in frame from base 1.

These data come from a study of T cell changes during pregnancy in multiple sclerosis (dated by TCRdb to the late 2010s). With regard to the full study: The study examined how the T cell repertoire changed over the course of pregnancy in women with multiple sclerosis.

This receptor was taken from a female donor with multiple sclerosis, enrolled in a pregnancy study. This receptor chain uses TRBV19 and TRBJ1-1; matching of 5 bases hints at TRBD1 as the D gene. The input for sequencing was peripheral blood, taken in the first trimester of pregnancy. The CDR3 here reads CASSIDGGAEAFF. The DNA sequence is as follows: TGTGCCAGTAGTATAGATGGGGGGGCTGAAGCTTTCTTT. The variable domain in full, with residues beyond the CDR3 obtained from the reference TRBV19 and TRBJ1-1 genes, is DGGITQSPKYLFRKEGQNVTLSCEQNLNHDAMYWYRQDPGQGLRLIYYSQIVNDFQKGDIAEGYSVSREKKESFPLTVTSAQKNPTAFYLCASSIDGGAEAFFGQGTRLTVV.